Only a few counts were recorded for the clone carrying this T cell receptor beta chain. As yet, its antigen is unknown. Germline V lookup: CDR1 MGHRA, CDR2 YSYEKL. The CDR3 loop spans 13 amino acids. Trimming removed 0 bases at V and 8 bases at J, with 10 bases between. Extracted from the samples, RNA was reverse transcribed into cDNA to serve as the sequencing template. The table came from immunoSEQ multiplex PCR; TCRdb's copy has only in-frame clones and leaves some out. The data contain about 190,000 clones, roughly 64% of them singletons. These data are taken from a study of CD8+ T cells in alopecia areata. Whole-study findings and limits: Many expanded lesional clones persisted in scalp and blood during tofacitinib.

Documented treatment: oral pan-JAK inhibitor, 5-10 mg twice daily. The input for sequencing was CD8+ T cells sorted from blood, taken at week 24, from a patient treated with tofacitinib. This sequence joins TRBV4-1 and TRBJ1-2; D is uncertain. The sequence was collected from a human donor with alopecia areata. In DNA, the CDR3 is TGCGCCAGCAGCCAAGACTTCCCTCGGGGCTACACCTTC. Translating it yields CASSQDFPRGYTF.